These 23 T cell receptor beta chains came from one sample sequenced in a study of T cells in Graves' hyperthyroidism and ophthalmopathy. Using RNA transcripts as the source, TCR beta CDR3 regions were amplified. Primed by the HTBI set, a first-round RT-PCR was run on the TCR CDR3. In TCRdb, the multiplex PCR reads were re-called with MiXCR into one record per CDR3 protein. The repertoire holds under 450,000 distinct CDR3 sequences, with around a sixth as singletons. The sequenced sample consisted of blood. Receptors originate from a woman younger than 30 with Graves' hyperthyroidism.

This clonotype was observed at least ten times. V is TRBV12-3 or TRBV12-4 and J is TRBJ2-1, with D unclear. This CDR3 is built from 15 residues. The V end was cut by 2 bases, the J end by 4 bases, with 12 bases between. The CDR3 DNA reads as TGTGCCAGCAGTTTAAAGGCAGATTCTTACAATGAGCAGTTCTTC. This sequence encodes CASSLKADSYNEQFF.

The chain carries TRBV7-9 and TRBJ2-3; 7 bases agree with TRBD2. The CDR3 has 13 amino acids. J lost 11 bases, V lost 1 base, and 6 bases had no gene match. Germline-derived CDR1 and CDR2 are SEHNR and FQNEAQ (reference sequence). The DNA of the CDR3 is TGTGCCAGCAGCTTAGAAGAATGGGGGGGGCAGTATTTT. It yields the protein CASSLEEWGGQYF. Full variable domain (rest looked up from reference TRBV7-9 and TRBJ2-3): DTGVSQNPRHKITKRGQNVTFRCDPISEHNRLYWYRQTLGQGPEFLTYFQNEAQLEKSRLLSDRFSAERPKGSFSTLEIQRTEQGDSAMYLCASSLEEWGGQYFGPGTRLTVL.

This clonotype was detected many times. V usage is TRBV28 and J usage is TRBJ2-1, with 9 nucleotides matching TRBD2. CDR3 length: 16 amino acids. V shed 4 bases and J 0 bases; nucleotides not matched to a gene: 4. Germline values: CDR1 MDHEN, CDR2 SYDVKM. The CDR3: CASSSRGGASYNEQFF. The CDR3 region has the DNA TGTGCCAGCAGTTCCCGCGGGGGGGCCTCCTACAATGAGCAGTTCTTC.

The chain combines TRBV5-1 with TRBJ2-7; 10 nucleotides line up with TRBD1. Germline CDR1 reads SGHRS; CDR2 reads YFSETQ. This CDR3 is 16 amino acids long. Unmatched junction bases numbered 9, after V lost 1 base and J lost 5 bases. The CDR3 sequence is CASSLTAGQGFDEQYF. CDR3 bases: TGCGCCAGCAGCTTGACGGCGGGACAGGGGTTCGACGAGCAGTACTTC.

This clonotype was seen many times. The V call is TRBV20-1, the J call TRBJ1-2, with a possible D match to TRBD1 (5 bases). The CDR3 is made up of 14 amino acids. The germline V gene has CDR1 DFQATT and CDR2 SNEGSKA (reference sequence). Trimming removed 3 bases at V and 4 bases at J, with 15 bases between. For the CDR3, the DNA is TGCAGTGCTAGCGTACAGCCAGGGAGCTATGGCTACACCTTC. Its protein product is CSASVQPGSYGYTF.

This chain links TRBV19 with TRBJ2-7; D is possibly TRBD1 or TRBD2 (6 bases each). The CDR3 has 14 residues. The V and J ends lost 7 bases and 3 bases respectively, with 16 bases between them. Germline values: CDR1 LNHDA, CDR2 SQIVND (reference sequence). The CDR3 region is CASKVGRGHYEQYF. Here the CDR3 DNA reads TGTGCCAGTAAAGTAGGACGGGGGCACTACGAGCAGTACTTC.

The table lists this clonotype with many counts. The J gene is TRBJ2-7, the V gene TRBV12-5, with 11 bases aligning to TRBD1. The CDR3 consists of 14 residues. The J segment lost 4 bases and the V segment lost 5 bases, leaving 4 bases of the junction unmatched. Germline CDR1 reads LGHNT; CDR2 reads FRNRAP. The CDR3 loop is CASGRGTGGYEQYF. As DNA, the CDR3 is TGTGCTAGTGGTCGAGGGACAGGGGGGTACGAGCAGTACTTC.

This clonotype was seen only once. The genes are TRBV5-6 and TRBJ2-3, with TRBD1 as a possible D gene (5 bases). CDR3 size: 18 residues. Germline lookup yields CDR1 SGHDT and CDR2 YYEEEE. The V and J ends lost 4 bases and 7 bases respectively, with 28 bases between them. The CDR3: CASSPGSYGALGAHTQYF. The DNA of the CDR3 is TGTGCCAGCAGCCCCGGTTCTTATGGGGCCTTAGGGGCCCATACGCAGTATTTT.

This clonotype was picked up many times. The rearrangement links TRBV12-3 or TRBV12-4 to TRBJ2-4; TRBD1 is a possible D gene (5 bases). V shed 3 bases and J shed 10 bases, with 19 bases lying between them. The CDR3 is 15 amino acids. CDR3 region: CASSFGAAGTTIQYF. For the CDR3, the DNA is TGTGCCAGCAGTTTTGGGGCTGCCGGAACCACTATTCAGTACTTC.

This clonotype was seen many times. The chain recombines TRBV18 with TRBJ2-7, with 7 bases that match TRBD1. The length of the CDR3 is 14 residues. Germline V gives CDR1 KGHSH, CDR2 LQKENI. The J segment lost 2 bases and the V segment lost 8 bases, leaving 9 bases of the junction unmatched. In DNA form, the CDR3 reads TGTGCCAGCAGCTTAGGGACAGTTACCTACGAGCAGTACTTC. Translated: CASSLGTVTYEQYF.

This clonotype was picked up a small number of times. This chain uses TRBV10-3 with TRBJ2-5; D is ambiguous. CDR3 size: 12 residues. V lost 6 bases and J 5 bases, leaving 10 bases between the germline ends. In germline, CDR1 is ENHRY, CDR2 SYGVKD. CDR3 loop: CAISPTRETQYF. CDR3 sequence (DNA): TGTGCCATCAGCCCGACTCGCGAGACCCAGTACTTC.

J is TRBJ2-3 and V is TRBV2; D is perhaps TRBD1 or TRBD2 (5 bases each). The germline V and J ends were trimmed by 3 bases and 2 bases, with 30 bases remaining between them. CDR1 SNHLY and CDR2 FYNNEI come from the germline V gene. The CDR3 covers 21 residues. CDR3 residues: CASSDPVGTAPQTELTDTQYF. In DNA, the CDR3 is TGTGCCAGCAGTGACCCGGTCGGGACCGCACCCCAGACAGAACTCACAGATACGCAGTATTTT.

This clonotype was seen repeatedly, ten times or more. The chain employs TRBV11-3 and TRBJ2-1; the match to TRBD2 covers 10 bases. J lost 4 bases, V lost 4 bases, and 10 bases had no gene match. Germline-derived CDR1 and CDR2 are SGHNT and YENEEA. This CDR3 is 17 amino acids long. The CDR3 DNA follows: TGTGCCAGCAGCTCGGGCCTGACTAGCGGGTATTACAATGAGCAGTTCTTC. This gives the protein CASSSGLTSGYYNEQFF.

With regard to this clonotype: A much larger clone is a single base away; this may be a read error. The rearrangement links TRBV24-1 to TRBJ2-4; 9 bases align to TRBD1. CDR3 length: 14 amino acids. CDR1 and CDR2 (germline): KGHDR, SFDVKD. The CDR3 DNA is TGTGCCACCAGTGATGGACAGGGGTTGAACATTCGGTACTTC. This sequence encodes CATSDGQGLNIRYF.

This clonotype has at least ten counts. The genes are TRBV29-1 and TRBJ1-1, with D hard to call. Germline CDR1 reads SQVTM; CDR2 reads ANQGSEA. V was trimmed by 5 bases and J by 1 base, leaving 14 bases between them. CDR3 size: 14 residues. CDR3 sequence: CSVYLLGRNTEAFF. The CDR3 coding sequence is TGCAGCGTTTACCTACTTGGGCGGAACACTGAAGCTTTCTTT.

The sample holds many counts of this clonotype. V is TRBV6-2 or TRBV6-3 and J is TRBJ2-5, with D hard to call. V was clipped by 6 bases and J by 2 bases, with 10 bases between them. This CDR3 is 13 amino acids long. Germline values: CDR1 MNHEY, CDR2 SVGEGT. CDR3 residues: CASSYVTQETQYF. The CDR3 DNA sequence: TGTGCCAGCAGCTATGTCACTCAAGAGACCCAGTACTTC.

This clonotype appeared many times. This chain uses TRBV4-1 with TRBJ2-7; D is unclear. The CDR3 runs to 14 residues. With 1 base removed from V and 0 bases from J, the gap between germline ends came to 7 bases. Germline lookup yields CDR1 MGHRA and CDR2 YSYEKL. This chain's CDR3 is CASSQGESSYEQYF. DNA of the CDR3: TGCGCCAGCAGCCAAGGCGAGAGCTCCTACGAGCAGTACTTC.

The chain is built from TRBV5-1 and TRBJ2-6; no firm D call. V gave up 5 bases and J gave up 3 bases, with 6 bases separating them. The CDR3 sequence is 13 residues long. The germline CDR1 and CDR2 sequences are SGHRS and YFSETQ. The CDR3 DNA sequence: TGCGCCAGCAGGGATTATGGGGCCAACGTCCTGACTTTC. Protein product: CASRDYGANVLTF.

This clonotype has a count of ten or more. V usage is TRBV20-1 and J usage is TRBJ2-7; TRBD2 aligns across 11 bases. V was pared by 0 bases and J by 4 bases, with 5 bases of the junction left unmatched. Germline V gene sequence: CDR1 DFQATT, CDR2 SNEGSKA (reference sequence). This CDR3 comprises 15 residues. The DNA of the CDR3 is TGCAGTGCTAGAGAGCTAGCGGGGGGAACTTACGAGCAGTACTTC. Its protein is CSARELAGGTYEQYF.

Many counts were recorded for this clonotype. The chain carries TRBV11-2 and TRBJ2-3, with TRBD2 matching 9 bases. CDR3 length equals 16 residues. V gave up 4 bases and J gave up 1 base; unmatched junction bases: 6. Looked up from germline, CDR1 is SGHAT and CDR2 is FQNNGV. This CDR3 is CASSSIKREGTDTQYF. The CDR3 DNA is TGTGCCAGCAGCTCAATCAAGCGGGAGGGCACAGATACGCAGTATTTT.

In this sample, this clonotype turned up many times. The chain uses TRBV19 and TRBJ2-1, with 14 bases aligning to TRBD2. CDR1 is LNHDA and CDR2 is SQIVND in the germline V gene (reference sequence). The trim removed 6 bases at V and 8 bases at J, leaving 9 bases unmatched. The CDR3 consists of 16 residues. The CDR3 DNA sequence: TGTGCCAGTAGAGCGGGACTAGCGGGAGTCTATCATGAGCAGTTCTTC. This translates into CASRAGLAGVYHEQFF.

This clonotype was seen a handful of times. The CDR3 spells CASSPQGYSPLHF. CDR3 nucleotides: TGTGCCAGTAGTCCTCAGGGTTATTCACCCCTCCACTTT. This chain joins TRBV19 and TRBJ1-6; a possible D gene is TRBD1 (5 bases). V gave up 5 bases and J gave up 8 bases, with 10 bases separating them. The CDR3 contains 13 residues. CDR1 and CDR2 from the germline V gene are LNHDA and SQIVND (reference sequence).

This clonotype was detected many times. The genes are TRBV3-1 and TRBJ1-2; no reliable D call. This CDR3 is 13 amino acids long. Trimming removed 1 base at V and 5 bases at J, with 8 bases between. From germline, CDR1 is LGHDT and CDR2 YNNKEL (reference sequence). This CDR3 reads CASSQVRAYGYTF. The CDR3 DNA is TGTGCCAGCAGCCAAGTTCGGGCATATGGCTACACCTTC.